This is a list of T cell receptor beta chains from one sample in a study of Graves' ophthalmopathy and Graves' hyperthyroidism. TCRdb re-called the multiplex PCR reads with MiXCR, one entry per CDR3 protein. Here the sample spans 580,000 or so distinct CDR3 sequences, under 40% being singletons. Specimen: peripheral blood or thyroid tissue (not recorded which). These receptors were obtained from an adult man with Graves' hyperthyroidism. Each CDR3 is given with its conserved first and last residue. Fields, in order: CDR3 length, J gene, V gene, D gene, clone size, CDR3 protein, CDR3 DNA. A D gene is named only where the DNA matches it firmly. The size field is filled for only some rows; it gives once, few, many or a size class.

len: 15
j_gene: TRBJ2-7
v_gene: TRBV12-3/TRBV12-4
d_gene: -
abundance: many
CDR3aa: CASSLGAAFSYEQYF
CDR3nt: TGTGCCAGCAGCCTCGGAGCAGCGTTCTCCTACGAGCAGTACTTC

len: 15
j_gene: TRBJ2-5
v_gene: TRBV7-9
d_gene: TRBD2
abundance: -
CDR3aa: CASSQGGGREETQYF
CDR3nt: TGTGCCAGCAGCCAAGGCGGGGGGAGGGAAGAGACCCAGTACTTC

len: 15
j_gene: TRBJ2-3
v_gene: TRBV20-1
d_gene: TRBD1
abundance: -
CDR3aa: CSASARDRSTDTQYF
CDR3nt: TGCAGTGCCAGCGCCCGGGACAGATCCACAGATACGCAGTATTTT

len: 16
j_gene: TRBJ1-2
v_gene: TRBV12-3/TRBV12-4
d_gene: -
abundance: many
CDR3aa: CASSLAPGHSRYGYTF
CDR3nt: TGTGCCAGCAGCCTCGCGCCGGGACACAGTCGCTATGGCTACACCTTC

len: 13
j_gene: TRBJ1-1
v_gene: TRBV10-3
d_gene: -
abundance: many
CDR3aa: CAISDSGGTEAFF
CDR3nt: TGTGCCATCAGTGATTCGGGGGGGACTGAAGCTTTCTTT

len: 12
j_gene: TRBJ1-6
v_gene: TRBV10-3
d_gene: -
abundance: -
CDR3aa: CAISGDNSPLHF
CDR3nt: TGTGCCATCAGCGGCGATAATTCACCCCTCCACTTT

len: 11
j_gene: TRBJ2-5
v_gene: TRBV7-9
d_gene: -
abundance: -
CDR3aa: CASSSGQTQYF
CDR3nt: TGTGCCAGCAGCTCCGGACAGACCCAGTACTTC

len: 12
j_gene: TRBJ1-1
v_gene: TRBV29-1
d_gene: -
abundance: many
CDR3aa: CSVGIRGTEAFF
CDR3nt: TGCAGCGTTGGAATTAGGGGCACTGAAGCTTTCTTT

len: 17
j_gene: TRBJ2-2
v_gene: TRBV6-5
d_gene: TRBD1
abundance: -
CDR3aa: CASSYRGGGTGTGELFF
CDR3nt: TGTGCCAGCAGTTACAGAGGGGGCGGAACGGGGACCGGGGAGCTGTTTTTT

len: 14
j_gene: TRBJ2-3
v_gene: TRBV19
d_gene: -
abundance: -
CDR3aa: CASSIYSPTDTQYF
CDR3nt: TGTGCCAGTAGTATTTACAGTCCCACAGATACGCAGTATTTT

len: 10
j_gene: TRBJ1-1
v_gene: TRBV20-1
d_gene: -
abundance: few
CDR3aa: CSASRAEAFF
CDR3nt: TGCAGTGCTAGCAGGGCCGAAGCTTTCTTT